This TCR beta chain was profiled in a study of blood T cell repertoires in COVID-19. Overall study context: The origin of the acute and convalescent COVID-19 samples was the United States, Italy and Spain. The cDNA or gDNA used as material had been derived from T cells, B-cell-depleted T cells, or PBMCs.

Original methodology: It was from reference gene primer amplification that nucleated cell counts were estimated. Sequenced by immunoSEQ multiplex PCR; TCRdb stores in-frame clones only, minus some. The V and J calls and the clone size are those of that table, but D and trimming were determined from the DNA. The table shows about 140,000 clones, with roughly four fifths occurring only once. The CDR3 consists of 17 residues. Germline CDR1 and CDR2: MDHEN and SYDVKM. V was clipped by 2 bases and J by 5 bases, with 21 bases between them. Sequences were obtained from peripheral blood. The chain links TRBV28 to TRBJ2-5, with D maybe TRBD1 (6 bases). This receptor was identified in a woman aged 55-69 years with acute or convalescent COVID-19. For the CDR3, the DNA is TGTGCCAGCAGTTTAAGCCGATCACAGGGATCGAAGGAGACCCAGTACTTC. Translation gives CASSLSRSQGSKETQYF.